This TCR beta chain comes out of a study of cytomegalovirus exposure and HLA in healthy donors. Study outcomes and limitations: Follow-up analysis later connected one missense variant in DCLRE1C with trimming of TCR beta V- and J-genes. In a later analysis, at a false discovery rate of 0.05, fewer than 20,000 TCR beta sequences were associated with HLA alleles. Diagnosis of cytomegalovirus status made by the classifier reportedly showed high specificity and sensitivity.

Trimming took off 7 bases at V and 5 bases at J, with 20 bases between the two ends. Germline V lookup: CDR1 SGHAT, CDR2 FQNNGV. This CDR3 is 15 amino acids long. As to this clone: Its antigen is unidentified.

Use of 60 Vbeta and 13 Jbeta primers characterized the PCR. TCRdb's table, derived via immunoSEQ multiplex PCR, lists solely in-frame clones and lacks some. The data contain about 96,000 clones, around 79% of them singletons. The V gene is TRBV11-2, the J gene TRBJ1-1; D remains unclear. The sequence was obtained from a female donor in good health and CMV-seropositive. The sequenced material came from PBMCs. CDR3 sequence: CASTQTPPRGTEAFF. The CDR3 nucleotides read TGTGCCAGCACCCAAACACCTCCCCGAGGGACTGAAGCTTTCTTT.